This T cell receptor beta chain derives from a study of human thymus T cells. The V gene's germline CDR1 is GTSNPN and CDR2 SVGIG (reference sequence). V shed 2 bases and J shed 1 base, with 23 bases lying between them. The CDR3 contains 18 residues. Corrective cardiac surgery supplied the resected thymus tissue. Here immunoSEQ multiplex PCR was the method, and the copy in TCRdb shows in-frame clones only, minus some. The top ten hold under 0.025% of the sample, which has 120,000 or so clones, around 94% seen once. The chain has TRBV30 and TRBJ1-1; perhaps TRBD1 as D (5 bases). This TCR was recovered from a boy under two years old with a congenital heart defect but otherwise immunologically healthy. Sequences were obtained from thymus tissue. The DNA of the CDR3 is TGTGCCTGGAGTTCGGGTACCGGGGGGAGAAGAAGGAACACTGAAGCTTTCTTT. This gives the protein CAWSSGTGGRRRNTEAFF.